The source of this T cell receptor (beta chain) is a study of blood T cells in healthy people across ages. Regarding the study as a whole: Roughly linear age-related decline in beta diversity appeared, significant by age about 40.

A sample-barcoded 5' primer and a J-beta primer mix were used in a second PCR of roughly 6 to 11 cycles. Each of the cDNA molecules was tagged by a template-switch adaptor with 12 random nucleotides. Via MiXCR, TCRdb re-called the 5' RACE reads, giving one row per CDR3 protein. Among roughly 1.7 million distinct CDR3 sequences, approximately 32% were seen once, and the ten largest hold approximately 11%. Donor samples were obtained from healthy Caucasian individuals from Russia, aged about 6 to 100. The amount of total RNA extracted per sample was at least 6 micrograms. In regard to this clonotype: No antigen is known for it.

Germline lookup yields CDR1 SGHRS and CDR2 YFSETQ. V lost 2 bases, J lost 4 bases, and 12 bases lay in between. CDR3 size: 14 residues. The genes are TRBV5-1 and TRBJ1-2; D is ambiguous. The sequence was obtained from a young woman in good health. The sequenced sample consisted of blood. CDR3 protein: CASSLEGDRYGYTF. The CDR3 coding sequence is TGCGCCAGCAGCTTAGAGGGAGACCGCTATGGCTACACCTTC.